This T cell receptor beta chain was profiled in a study of blood T cell repertoires in COVID-19. Germline trimming cut 0 bases from V and 3 bases from J; bases unmatched to any gene: 4. Germline V gene lookup returns CDR1 SGHTA and CDR2 FQGNSA. This CDR3 spans 15 amino acids. Only in-frame clones appear in the TCRdb table, and some are missing; sequencing was by immunoSEQ multiplex PCR. The data contain 130,000 to 150,000 clones, around 80% of them singletons. Specimen: peripheral blood. The origin of this receptor is a woman aged 45-59 years with acute or convalescent COVID-19. V and J are TRBV7-2 and TRBJ2-7, with TRBD2 identical over 8 bases. CDR3 residues: CASSLAAGDHYEQYF. Written as DNA, the CDR3 is TGTGCCAGCAGCTTAGCAGCGGGGGATCACTACGAGCAGTACTTC. Supplemented by reference TRBV7-2 and TRBJ2-7, the full variable domain reads GAGVSQSPSNKVTEKGKDVELRCDPISGHTALYWYRQSLGQGLEFLIYFQGNSAPDKSGLPSDRFSAERTGGSVSTLTIQRTQQEDSAVYLCASSLAAGDHYEQYFGPGTRLTVT.